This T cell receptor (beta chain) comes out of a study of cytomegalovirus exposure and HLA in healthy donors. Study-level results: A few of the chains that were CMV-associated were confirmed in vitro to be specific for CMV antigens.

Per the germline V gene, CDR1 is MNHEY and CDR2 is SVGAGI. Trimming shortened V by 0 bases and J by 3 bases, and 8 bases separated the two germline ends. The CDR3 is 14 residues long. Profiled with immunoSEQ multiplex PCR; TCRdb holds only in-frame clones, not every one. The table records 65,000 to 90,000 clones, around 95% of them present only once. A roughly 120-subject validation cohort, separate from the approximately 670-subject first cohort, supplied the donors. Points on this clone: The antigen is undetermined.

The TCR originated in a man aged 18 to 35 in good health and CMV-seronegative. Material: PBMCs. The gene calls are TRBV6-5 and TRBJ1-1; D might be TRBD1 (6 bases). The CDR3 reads CASSYSQGYTEAFF. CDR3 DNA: TGTGCCAGCAGTTACTCTCAGGGGTACACTGAAGCTTTCTTT.